This is a list of T cell receptor beta chains from one sample in a study of CD8 T cells in ankylosing spondylitis. TCRdb reanalysed the 5' RACE reads using MiXCR and keeps one entry per CDR3 protein. The table lists some 270,000 distinct CDR3 sequences, 18% of them singletons. Sample: blood, either unsorted or a sorted T cell fraction (not recorded which). Source of these receptors: a male donor with ankylosing spondylitis or in good health (not recorded which). The conserved cysteine and the conserved F or W are not part of the CDR3 here. Each record gives: V gene, J gene, clone size, CDR3 protein. Size values are once, few and many counts, or a class for expanded clones, and some rows have none.

TRBV7-9	TRBJ2-1	-	ASSPPMTSGRSNEQF
TRBV15	TRBJ2-1	few	ATSMRLAGSYNEQF
TRBV7-2	TRBJ2-4	few	ASRSGLAVDIQY
TRBV7-2	TRBJ2-1	few	ASSPYGGEQF
TRBV6-1	TRBJ2-5	-	ASSLQGAVGTQY
TRBV25-1	TRBJ2-3	-	ASSGSGDSDTQY
TRBV9	TRBJ2-7	few	ASSLSGRASYEQY
TRBV4-1	TRBJ2-7	-	ASSQDYGAYEQY
TRBV5-1	TRBJ2-5	few	ASSRPRENPSRETQY
TRBV20-1	TRBJ2-1	many	SARDVAPREYNEQF
TRBV4-1	TRBJ2-1	many	ASSQVAGGPNEQF
TRBV29-1	TRBJ2-3	many	SVRRTITDTQY
TRBV10-3	TRBJ2-7	few	AIAVPGTSGTLSYEQY
TRBV20-1	TRBJ1-2	-	SARDQGSYGYT
TRBV5-1	TRBJ2-5	-	ASSLQGGQETQY
TRBV11-3	TRBJ2-1	-	ASSPRTSNRRGEQF
TRBV9	TRBJ2-1	many	ASSVVGRWEQF
TRBV29-1	TRBJ2-7	-	SVAELAYEQY
TRBV6-9	TRBJ2-1	-	ASSWTSGRVRSYNEQF
TRBV27	TRBJ2-5	few	ASSLKRTHQETQY
TRBV5-1	TRBJ2-5	-	ASSTDMDQETQY
TRBV18	TRBJ2-7	-	ASSNTGLGSYEQY